This TCR beta chain was captured by sequencing in a study of blood T cells in healthy people across ages (dated by TCRdb to the mid-2010s). About the investigation overall: Template switching captured roughly one uniquely barcoded TCR beta cDNA molecule per two T cells in model experiments. Two additional independent replicas of 1 million unique cDNA reads from the same blood draw were analyzed for two donors (one aged 18 to 30 and one aged 80 or older). Donors of different ages were randomly distributed across sequencing lanes to avoid experimental bias. The study measured age-related changes in TCR beta repertoire diversity using deep sequencing normalized with unique cDNA molecular identifiers. Donors were grouped into four age groups: young (average approximately 15 years), middle-aged (around 39), aged (62) and long-lived (just over 80).

The donors were roughly 39 Caucasian individuals from Russia, aged about 6 to 95 years, who were systemically healthy. Each donor gave about 10 milliliters of peripheral blood, drawn into EDTA-treated Vacutainer tubes. Ficoll-Paque density-gradient centrifugation was used to isolate PBMCs, with at least 7 million per sample. Total RNA was extracted from PBMCs with Trizol reagent, with at least 5.5 micrograms obtained per sample. For every donor, an aliquot of PBMCs went through flow cytometry to measure the percentages of naive CD45RAhigh/CD27high T cells. Only a few counts were recorded for this clonotype. The antigen it recognizes is unknown. It has no much larger one-base neighbor in the sample; base qualities were not kept. The library was prepared using 5' RACE. Sequenced on an Illumina HiSeq 2500. A second PCR of roughly 6 to 12 cycles was performed with a sample-barcoded 5' primer and a J-beta primer mix. A template-switch 5' adaptor carrying 12 random nucleotides introduced a unique molecular identifier onto each TCR beta cDNA molecule. Each sample yielded at least 3 million CDR3-containing paired-end reads. All of the RNA was converted into first-strand cDNA using the Mint cDNA synthesis kit, with a TRBC-specific oligonucleotide serving as the primer. All cDNA was treated with uracil-DNA glycosylase and then went through a first 18-cycle PCR with the universal primers M1SS and BC2_uni_R. In the paper's pipeline: Each sample was normalized by randomly selecting 1 million high-quality reads, each carrying a distinct molecular identifier. Reads sharing molecular identifiers were discarded rather than binned into consensus sequences. MiTCR, with a Q25 quality threshold and the strictest error-elimination algorithm, was used for CDR3 identification, clonotype clustering and error correction. A nonparametric unseen species model using Euler transformation provided a lower-bound estimate of total TCR beta diversity. TCRdb handled the public reads itself, with Q25 trimming in fastp and clone calling in MiXCR, and kept productive beta chains. Identical CDR3 proteins give one entry, which carries the most common genes and DNA. What appears here as the V and J calls and clone size reflects TCRdb's work, not the paper's. Counted in this sample were hundreds of thousands of distinct CDR3 sequences; roughly 53% of them appeared once. The biggest ten clones account for more than 35% of the sample.

General study outcomes and caveats: Estimates of total diversity from one million sequenced T cells were regarded as lower bounds and underestimates. Donor CMV infection status was unknown, potentially confounding age-related changes in expanded clonotypes. Observed TCR beta diversity per million T cells fell roughly linearly with age, and a significant reduction was already apparent by age roughly 40. Observed TCR beta diversity correlated strongly with the percentage of naive T cells measured by flow cytometry. Bulk unsorted PBMC profiling prevented conclusive comparison of naive and antigen-experienced compartments. Compared with the aged group, the long-lived group had more naive CD4+ T cells, fewer expanded clones and increased TCR diversity, suggesting age selection.

The sequenced sample consisted of blood. The sequence came from a man between 60 and 75 years old in good health.

The base sequence is TGCGCCAGCAACCCGGTTTATGGGGGCCAGAGAGAGACCCAGTACTTC. Protein translation: CASNPVYGGQRETQYF. The rearrangement joined TRBV5-1 to TRBJ2-5, with TRBD1 tentatively as D gene (6 bases match). From the cysteine through the phenylalanine, the CDR3 covers 16 amino acids. Just CDR3 DNA is preserved here, 48 bases in frame from base 1. V is reduced by 6 bases and J by 4 bases, leaving a spacing of 22 bases between them. Looking up the germline V gene yields CDR1 SGHRS and CDR2 YFSETQ.